These 27 T cell receptor beta chains came from one sample sequenced in a study of shared clonotypes between healthy human individuals. The data were produced by immunoSEQ multiplex PCR, yet TCRdb's version contains in-frame clones alone and is incomplete. The data contain about 1.5 million clones, 95% to 99% of them singletons. Sequencing was carried out using naive CD4+ T cells sorted from blood. As to subset: CD45RA+ positively selected. Every receptor here comes from a young man in good health.

The chain couples TRBV4-3 to TRBJ2-7, with 10 bases matching TRBD2. V was clipped by 1 base and J by 3 bases; unmatched bases: 6. The CDR3 runs to 16 residues. Germline V gene sequence: CDR1 LGHNA, CDR2 YSLEER. The CDR3 DNA reads TGCGCCAGCAGCCAAGGGGTGCTAGCGGGGGACTACGAGCAGTACTTC. Protein sequence: CASSQGVLAGDYEQYF.

V and J are TRBV2 and TRBJ2-3, with 7 bases identical to TRBD2. Germline V CDR1 and CDR2: SNHLY, FYNNEI. After removal of 7 bases from V and 0 bases from J, the junction contained 22 bases not matched to a gene. The CDR3 runs 20 residues. In DNA, the CDR3 is TGTGCCAGCACCCCACTCCCGCCGGCTAGCGGCCGAACTAGCACAGATACGCAGTATTTT. Translation: CASTPLPPASGRTSTDTQYF. The full variable domain, rest sourced from reference TRBV2 and TRBJ2-3, is EPEVTQTPSHQVTQMGQEVILRCVPISNHLYFYWYRQILGQKVEFLVSFYNNEISEKSEIFDDQFSVERPDGSNFTLKIRSTKLEDSAMYFCASTPLPPASGRTSTDTQYFGPGTRLTVL.

Note on this clone: Different DNA sequences within this sample yield the same CDR3. V and J are TRBV5-1 and TRBJ2-3, with 9 nucleotides matching TRBD1. This CDR3 is built from 15 residues. Germline loops: CDR1 SGHRS, CDR2 YFSETQ. With 0 bases clipped from V and 3 bases from J, the junction kept 2 bases outside the gene matches. CDR3 residues: CASSLGQGETDTQYF. Here the CDR3 DNA reads TGCGCCAGCAGCTTGGGACAGGGGGAAACAGATACGCAGTATTTT.

Worth noting for this clone: Other DNA sequences in the sample encode the same CDR3. V usage is TRBV15 and J usage is TRBJ1-1; D possibly corresponds to TRBD1 (5 bases). The V end was cut by 0 bases, the J end by 3 bases, with 8 bases between. The V gene's germline CDR1 is LNHNV and CDR2 YYDKDF (reference sequence). The CDR3 is made up of 14 amino acids. The CDR3 loop is CATSRDRGDTEAFF. The CDR3 DNA reads as TGTGCCACCAGCAGAGACCGGGGCGACACTGAAGCTTTCTTT.

The J gene is TRBJ2-7, the V gene TRBV4-3; 9 bases agree with TRBD1. Per germline, CDR1 LGHNA and CDR2 YSLEER. V shed 0 bases, J shed 8 bases, and the junction held 5 bases outside the gene matches. The CDR3 is 14 residues long. The DNA of the CDR3 is TGCGCCAGCAGCCAAGAGGAGGGACAGGGAAAGCAGTACTTC. Protein product: CASSQEEGQGKQYF.

The rearrangement joins TRBV28 to TRBJ1-5, with 8 nucleotides matching TRBD1. The CDR3 totals 16 residues. J gave up 5 bases and V 7 bases, and 13 bases lay outside the gene matches. The V gene's germline CDR1 is MDHEN and CDR2 SYDVKM. CDR3 DNA sequence: TGTGCCAGCACACTCGAAAGGACAGGGTGGGATCAGCCCCAGCATTTT. It specifies CASTLERTGWDQPQHF.

The genes are TRBV7-2 and TRBJ2-5; D is ambiguous. The CDR3 has 15 residues. V was pared by 2 bases and J by 2 bases, with 12 bases between. CDR1 and CDR2 (germline): SGHTA, FQGNSA. The CDR3 here is CASSLLGQQQETQYF. The CDR3 region has the DNA TGTGCCAGCAGCTTATTAGGGCAGCAGCAAGAGACCCAGTACTTC.

The chain links TRBV7-2 to TRBJ1-3, with TRBD1 as a possible D gene (5 bases). The length of the CDR3 is 15 residues. Trimming cost V 7 bases and J 0 bases, with 13 bases left between them. Germline V gene sequence: CDR1 SGHTA, CDR2 FQGNSA. CDR3 DNA: TGTGCCAGCAACCAGGGACTATACTCTGGAAACACCATATATTTT. Protein sequence: CASNQGLYSGNTIYF.

The chain is built from TRBV5-1 and TRBJ2-5; no clear D. The V gene lost 4 bases and the J gene lost 4 bases, with 14 bases spanning the gap. CDR3 length: 14 amino acids. CDR1 SGHRS and CDR2 YFSETQ come from the germline V gene. The CDR3 DNA is TGCGCCAGCAGCCCCCGTCAGTTGGGAGAGACCCAGTACTTC. As protein: CASSPRQLGETQYF.

This chain connects TRBV5-5 to TRBJ1-5, with D unclear. The germline V gene has CDR1 SGHKS and CDR2 YYEKEE (reference sequence). This CDR3 region has 16 residues. Trimming cost V 4 bases and J 3 bases, with 17 bases left between them. CDR3: CASSLLLVSSNQPQHF. As DNA, the CDR3 is TGTGCCAGCAGCCTCCTTCTCGTGTCCTCCAATCAGCCCCAGCATTTT.

This clone is a singleton in its sample. This chain uses TRBV19 with TRBJ2-3; D is ambiguous. The V end lost 3 bases, the J end lost 5 bases, and 12 bases lay between the germline ends. The germline V gene has CDR1 LNHDA and CDR2 SQIVND (reference sequence). The CDR3 is made up of 14 amino acids. Here the CDR3 reads CASSIGASVDTQYF. The DNA for the CDR3 is TGTGCCAGTAGTATTGGAGCGTCAGTAGATACGCAGTATTTT.

To note about this clone: Distinct nucleotide sequences in the sample also encode this CDR3. The CDR3, as DNA: TGTGCCAGCAGCGTAGCTTCGGGCTCCTACGAGCAGTACTTC. Protein sequence: CASSVASGSYEQYF. The rearrangement uses TRBV9 and TRBJ2-7; no firm D call. V lost 0 bases to trimming and J lost 0 bases, with 7 bases between them. This CDR3 contains 14 residues. Per germline, CDR1 SGDLS and CDR2 YYNGEE. Looking up the rest from reference TRBV9 and TRBJ2-7 gives the full variable domain: DSGVTQTPKHLITATGQRVTLRCSPRSGDLSVYWYQQSLDQGLQFLIQYYNGEERAKGNILERFSAQQFPDLHSELNLSSLELGDSALYFCASSVASGSYEQYFGPGTRLTVT.

Points on this clone: Distinct nucleotide sequences in the sample also encode this CDR3. V usage is TRBV5-1 and J usage is TRBJ2-7; tentatively, D is TRBD1 or TRBD2 (5 bases each). This CDR3 has 15 amino acids. V was clipped by 0 bases and J by 3 bases, with 13 bases between them. The germline V gene has CDR1 SGHRS and CDR2 YFSETQ. CDR3 region: CASSLARGPNYEQYF. The CDR3 nucleotides are TGCGCCAGCAGCTTGGCCCGGGGACCGAACTACGAGCAGTACTTC.

V is TRBV25-1 and J is TRBJ1-5, with D unclear. Germline V gene data show CDR1 as MGHDK and CDR2 as SYGVNS. Trimming pared 4 bases from V and 0 bases from J, leaving 1 base between. CDR3 length equals 12 residues. The CDR3 here is CASSGSNQPQHF. CDR3 DNA sequence: TGTGCCAGCAGTGGTAGCAATCAGCCCCAGCATTTT.

V is TRBV4-3 and J is TRBJ1-5, with a weak D call TRBD1 (5 bases). CDR3 length: 15 residues. CDR1 LGHNA and CDR2 YSLEER come from the germline V gene. Between the trimmed V and J ends, which lost 0 bases and 6 bases, there was a span of 12 bases. DNA of the CDR3: TGCGCCAGCAGCCAAGATCTGGACGGGGGTCAGCCCCAGCATTTT. Translated: CASSQDLDGGQPQHF.

The gene calls are TRBV5-1 and TRBJ2-3; 10 bases are shared with TRBD2. The CDR3 loop spans 15 amino acids. The germline V gene encodes CDR1 SGHRS and CDR2 YFSETQ. After removal of 3 bases from V and 2 bases from J, the junction contained 3 bases not matched to a gene. The CDR3 protein is CASSSGLAHTDTQYF. The CDR3 nucleotides are TGCGCCAGCAGCTCGGGACTAGCGCACACAGATACGCAGTATTTT.

This clone has a handful of counts. The sample has other DNA sequences that encode this CDR3 too. This chain links TRBV18 with TRBJ1-5; TRBD1 is a possible D gene (5 bases). The V end lost 3 bases, the J end lost 4 bases, and 7 bases lay between the germline ends. The V gene's germline CDR1 is KGHSH and CDR2 LQKENI. There are 13 residues in the CDR3. The CDR3 DNA reads as TGTGCCAGCTCACCCGACAGAAATCAGCCCCAGCATTTT. Protein product: CASSPDRNQPQHF.

The chain joins TRBV6-6 to TRBJ1-1; D remains ambiguous. From germline, CDR1 is MNHNY and CDR2 SVGAGI (reference sequence). The V gene lost 2 bases and the J gene lost 8 bases, with 9 bases spanning the gap. The CDR3 covers 12 residues. CDR3 coding DNA: TGTGCCAGCAGTTACCCGACCTCCGAAGCTTTCTTT. Translation gives CASSYPTSEAFF.

This chain connects TRBV9 to TRBJ2-7, with a possible D match to TRBD2 (6 bases). Trimming removed 2 bases at V and 3 bases at J, with 15 bases between. CDR3 length: 15 amino acids. Germline V CDR1 and CDR2: SGDLS, YYNGEE. CDR3 loop: CASSVFSGVGYEQYF. CDR3 sequence (DNA): TGTGCCAGCAGCGTTTTTAGCGGAGTGGGCTACGAGCAGTACTTC. The whole variable domain, remainder taken from reference TRBV9 and TRBJ2-7, is DSGVTQTPKHLITATGQRVTLRCSPRSGDLSVYWYQQSLDQGLQFLIQYYNGEERAKGNILERFSAQQFPDLHSELNLSSLELGDSALYFCASSVFSGVGYEQYFGPGTRLTVT.

This chain uses TRBV7-9 with TRBJ2-7; 9 positions agree with TRBD1. Unmatched junction bases numbered 9, after V lost 4 bases and J lost 2 bases. This CDR3 is 16 amino acids long. CDR1 is SEHNR, CDR2 FQNEAQ, per germline (reference sequence). This CDR3 reads CASSYTGQGTPYEQYF. The CDR3 nucleotides read TGTGCCAGCAGCTACACGGGACAGGGAACCCCCTACGAGCAGTACTTC.

The chain recombines TRBV6-5 with TRBJ1-2; 8 positions agree with TRBD1. Trimming took 6 bases from V and 5 from J; bases not matched to a gene: 11. Germline CDR1 is MNHEY and CDR2 is SVGAGI. This CDR3 spans 15 amino acids. CDR3: CASSPIGQGGYGYTF. For the CDR3, the DNA is TGTGCCAGCAGCCCCATTGGACAGGGAGGGTATGGCTACACCTTC.

The V call is TRBV27, the J call TRBJ2-1; TRBD2 agrees at 7 bases. Germline lookup yields CDR1 MNHEY and CDR2 SMNVEV (reference sequence). CDR3 length equals 16 residues. J lost 0 bases, V lost 6 bases, and 8 bases had no gene match. The CDR3 loop is CASRKPGGYSYNEQFF. The CDR3 nucleotides are TGTGCCAGCAGAAAGCCCGGGGGGTACTCCTACAATGAGCAGTTCTTC.

J is TRBJ1-5 and V is TRBV6-4; D unclear. From germline, CDR1 is MRHNA and CDR2 SNTAGT. The CDR3 has 15 residues. V lost 7 bases and J lost 2, with 15 bases in between. The CDR3 here is CASTKAGIGNQPQHF. CDR3 nucleotides: TGTGCCAGCACCAAAGCCGGTATCGGCAATCAGCCCCAGCATTTT.

The V call is TRBV7-9, the J call TRBJ1-5; 7 bases fit TRBD1. The length of the CDR3 is 16 residues. The ends lost 5 bases at V and 0 bases at J; junction bases unmatched: 7. CDR1 is SEHNR and CDR2 is FQNEAQ in the germline V gene (reference sequence). CDR3 amino acids: CASSTKDRHSNQPQHF. In DNA form, the CDR3 reads TGTGCCAGCAGCACCAAGGACAGGCATAGCAATCAGCCCCAGCATTTT.

This clone was seen a few times. The rearrangement uses TRBV19 and TRBJ1-2, with D possibly matching TRBD1 (5 bases). V was clipped by 0 bases and J by 7 bases, with 15 bases between them. Germline V lookup: CDR1 LNHDA, CDR2 SQIVND (reference sequence). CDR3 length: 15 residues. CDR3 region: CASSIDFGRGSGYTF. The CDR3 DNA reads TGTGCCAGTAGTATAGATTTTGGCCGGGGCTCTGGCTACACCTTC.

The rearrangement joins TRBV6-5 to TRBJ2-4; D gene ambiguous. The germline CDR1 and CDR2 sequences are MNHEY and SVGAGI. The CDR3 covers 12 residues. V was trimmed by 4 bases and J by 8 bases, leaving 9 bases between them. CDR3 DNA: TGTGCCAGCAGTTCGGAGACTGACATTCAGTACTTC. Translated: CASSSETDIQYF.

This clone occurred once. V gene TRBV5-1 combines with J gene TRBJ2-7, with 7 bases aligning to TRBD2. V trimming: 2 bases; J trimming: 9 bases; junction bases outside the gene matches: 11. The CDR3 has 14 amino acids. Germline CDR1 reads SGHRS; CDR2 reads YFSETQ. Written as DNA, the CDR3 is TGCGCCAGCAGCTTTTTGCCACAGGAGCGGGGGCAGTACTTC. Protein sequence: CASSFLPQERGQYF.